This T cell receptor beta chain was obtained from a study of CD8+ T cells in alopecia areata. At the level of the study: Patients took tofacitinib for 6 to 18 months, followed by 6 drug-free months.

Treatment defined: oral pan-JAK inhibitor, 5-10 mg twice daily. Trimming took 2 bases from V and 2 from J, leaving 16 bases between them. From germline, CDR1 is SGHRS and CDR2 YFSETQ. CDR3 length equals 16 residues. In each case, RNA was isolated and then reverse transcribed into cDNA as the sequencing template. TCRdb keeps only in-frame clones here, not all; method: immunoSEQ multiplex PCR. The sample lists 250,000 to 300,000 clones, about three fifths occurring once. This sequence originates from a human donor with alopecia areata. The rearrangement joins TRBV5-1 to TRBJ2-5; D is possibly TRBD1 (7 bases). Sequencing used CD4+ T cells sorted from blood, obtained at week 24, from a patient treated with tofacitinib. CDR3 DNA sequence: TGCGCCAGCAGCTTAGAAGGAGGGGGCTATCAAGAGACCCAGTACTTC. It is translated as CASSLEGGGYQETQYF.